This record looks at one T cell receptor beta chain sequence and its context. The data originate from a study of blood T cell repertoires in COVID-19. Study as a whole: The samples span acute and convalescent COVID-19 from the United States, Italy and Spain.

Original processing methods: For nucleated cells, counts were estimated from reference gene primer amplification. Measured with immunoSEQ multiplex PCR; TCRdb has only the in-frame clones, and not every one. V and J calls and clone size are given by that table; D and trimming were obtained from the DNA. The sample carries 100,000 to 140,000 clones, over 60% recorded once. The V gene end was trimmed by 0 bases and the J gene end by 1 base; junction bases not matched to a gene: 7. This CDR3 comprises 17 residues. Germline values: CDR1 SGDLS, CDR2 YYNGEE. This chain connects TRBV9 to TRBJ2-5, with 9 bases lining up with TRBD2. The receptor was derived from a man in his 70s with acute or convalescent COVID-19. The sequenced sample was peripheral blood. CDR3 in amino acids: CASSVAAQRGVQETQYF. The CDR3 coding sequence is TGTGCCAGCAGCGTAGCCGCCCAGCGGGGGGTCCAAGAGACCCAGTACTTC.